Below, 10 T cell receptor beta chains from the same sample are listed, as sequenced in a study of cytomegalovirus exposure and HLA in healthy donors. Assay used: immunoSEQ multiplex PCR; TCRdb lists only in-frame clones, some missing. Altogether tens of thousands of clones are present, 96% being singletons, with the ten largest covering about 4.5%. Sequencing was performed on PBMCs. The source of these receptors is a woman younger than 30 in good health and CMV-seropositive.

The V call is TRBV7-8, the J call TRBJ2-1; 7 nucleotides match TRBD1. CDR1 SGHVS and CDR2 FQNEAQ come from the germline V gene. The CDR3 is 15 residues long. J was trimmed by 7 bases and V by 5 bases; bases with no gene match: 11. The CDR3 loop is CASSQGQRKGNEQFF. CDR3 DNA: TGTGCCAGCAGCCAGGGACAGCGGAAAGGAAATGAGCAGTTCTTC.

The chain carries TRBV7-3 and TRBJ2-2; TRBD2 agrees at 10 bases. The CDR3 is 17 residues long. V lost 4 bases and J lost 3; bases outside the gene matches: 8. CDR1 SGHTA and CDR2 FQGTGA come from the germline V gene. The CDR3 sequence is CASSSPLAGVDTGELFF. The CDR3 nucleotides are TGTGCCAGCAGCTCGCCGCTAGCGGGAGTTGACACCGGGGAGCTGTTTTTT.

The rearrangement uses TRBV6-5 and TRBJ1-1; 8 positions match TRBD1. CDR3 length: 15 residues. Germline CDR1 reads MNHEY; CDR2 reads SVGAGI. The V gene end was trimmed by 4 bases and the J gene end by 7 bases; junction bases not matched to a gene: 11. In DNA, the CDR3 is TGTGCCAGCAGTTCCCGGGACAGGAGGACGGGTGAAGCTTTCTTT. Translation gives CASSSRDRRTGEAFF.

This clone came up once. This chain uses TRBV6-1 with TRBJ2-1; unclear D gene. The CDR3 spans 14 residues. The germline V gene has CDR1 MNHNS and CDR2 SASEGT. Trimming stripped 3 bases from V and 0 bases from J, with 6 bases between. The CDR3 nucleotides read TGTGCCAGCAGTGAGGGCAGCTCCTACAATGAGCAGTTCTTC. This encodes CASSEGSSYNEQFF.

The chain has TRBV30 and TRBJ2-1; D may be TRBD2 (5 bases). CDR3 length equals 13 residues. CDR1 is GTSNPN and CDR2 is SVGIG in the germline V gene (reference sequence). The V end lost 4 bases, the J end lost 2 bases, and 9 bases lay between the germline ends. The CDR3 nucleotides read TGTGCCTGGAAAAGCGGCCCCTACAATGAGCAGTTCTTC. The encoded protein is CAWKSGPYNEQFF.

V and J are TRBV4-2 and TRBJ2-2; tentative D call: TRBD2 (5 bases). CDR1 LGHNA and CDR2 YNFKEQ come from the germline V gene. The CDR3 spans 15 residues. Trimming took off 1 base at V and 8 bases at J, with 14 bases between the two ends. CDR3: CASSQGKGATGELFF. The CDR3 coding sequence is TGTGCCAGCAGCCAAGGAAAGGGAGCCACTGGGGAGCTGTTTTTT.

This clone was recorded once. CDR3 protein: CASSATVGLADSTDTQYF. CDR3 in DNA: TGCGCCAGCAGCGCGACCGTTGGACTAGCGGATAGCACAGATACGCAGTATTTT. The chain links TRBV5-1 to TRBJ2-3, with 10 positions matching TRBD2. This CDR3 is built from 18 residues. Trimming cost V 4 bases and J 0 bases; bases outside gene matches: 11. Germline V gives CDR1 SGHRS, CDR2 YFSETQ. Looking up the rest from reference TRBV5-1 and TRBJ2-3 gives the full variable domain: KAGVTQTPRYLIKTRGQQVTLSCSPISGHRSVSWYQQTPGQGLQFLFEYFSETQRNKGNFPGRFSGRQFSNSRSEMNVSTLELGDSALYLCASSATVGLADSTDTQYFGPGTRLTVL.

In DNA form, the CDR3 reads TGTGCCAGCAGTTTATATTCGGGGCAAGAGACCCAGTACTTC. Amino acids: CASSLYSGQETQYF. The chain employs TRBV28 and TRBJ2-5; possible D gene TRBD2, 5 bases. CDR1 and CDR2 from the germline V gene are MDHEN and SYDVKM. The CDR3 has 14 residues. The ends were cut back, 1 base at V and 2 bases at J, with 8 bases in the middle.

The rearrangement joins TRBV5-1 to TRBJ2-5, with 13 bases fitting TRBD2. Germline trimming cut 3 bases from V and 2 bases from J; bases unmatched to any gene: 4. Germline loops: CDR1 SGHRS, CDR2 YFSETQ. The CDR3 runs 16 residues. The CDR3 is CASSYGLAGVQETQYF. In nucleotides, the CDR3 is TGCGCCAGCAGCTACGGACTAGCGGGAGTACAAGAGACCCAGTACTTC.

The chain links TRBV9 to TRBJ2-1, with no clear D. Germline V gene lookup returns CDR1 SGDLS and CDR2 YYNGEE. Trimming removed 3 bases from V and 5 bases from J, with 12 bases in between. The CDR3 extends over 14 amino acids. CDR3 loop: CASSGSPTDNEQFF. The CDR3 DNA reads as TGTGCCAGCAGCGGGTCCCCTACCGACAATGAGCAGTTCTTC.